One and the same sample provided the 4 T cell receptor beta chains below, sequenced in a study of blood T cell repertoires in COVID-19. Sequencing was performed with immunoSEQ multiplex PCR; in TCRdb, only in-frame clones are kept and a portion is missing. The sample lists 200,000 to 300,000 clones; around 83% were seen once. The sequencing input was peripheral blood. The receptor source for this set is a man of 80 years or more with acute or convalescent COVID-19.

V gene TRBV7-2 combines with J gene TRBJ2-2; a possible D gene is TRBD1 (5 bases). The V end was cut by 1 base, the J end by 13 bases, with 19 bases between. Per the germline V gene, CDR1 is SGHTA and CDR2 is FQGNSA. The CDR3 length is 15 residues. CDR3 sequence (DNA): TGTGCCAGCAGCTTAGGACAGAGGCAAGGTGGTGGGCTGTTTTTT. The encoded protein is CASSLGQRQGGGLFF.

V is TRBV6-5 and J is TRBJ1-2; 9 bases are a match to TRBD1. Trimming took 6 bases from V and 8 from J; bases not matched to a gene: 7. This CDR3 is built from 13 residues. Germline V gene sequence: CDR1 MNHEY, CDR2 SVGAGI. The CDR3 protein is CASSRTGAGGYTF. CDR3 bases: TGTGCCAGCAGCCGGACAGGGGCGGGCGGCTACACCTTC.

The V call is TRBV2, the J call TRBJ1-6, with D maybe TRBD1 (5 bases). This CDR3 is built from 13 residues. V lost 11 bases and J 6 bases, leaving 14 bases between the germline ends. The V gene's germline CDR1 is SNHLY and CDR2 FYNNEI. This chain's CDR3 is CAGQTGANSPLHF. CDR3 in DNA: TGTGCCGGCCAAACAGGAGCTAATTCACCCCTCCACTTT.

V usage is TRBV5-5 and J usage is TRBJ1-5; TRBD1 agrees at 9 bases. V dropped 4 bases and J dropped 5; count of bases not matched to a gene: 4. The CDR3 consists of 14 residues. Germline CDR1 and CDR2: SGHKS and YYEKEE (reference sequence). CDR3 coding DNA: TGTGCCAGCAGCCCGGACAGGGGACATCAGCCCCAGCATTTT. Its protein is CASSPDRGHQPQHF.